This T cell receptor (beta chain) was profiled in a study of glioma-infiltrating T cells. A word on this clonotype: No antigen is known for it.

Using RNA template, CDR3s of TCR alpha and beta were amplified with iRepertoire arm-PCR. One-step reverse transcription and amplification started from approximately 100-400 ng of tissue mRNA or PBMC total RNA. TCRdb fed the multiplex PCR reads into MiXCR, producing one record per CDR3 protein. The sample has 100,000 to 150,000 distinct CDR3 sequences; 20% to 25% are singletons. Overall study findings and caveats: Only very few CDR3 sequences appeared in both tissue and blood. Non-neoplastic patients had below-expected tissue-blood divergence, while all gliomas exceeded expectation.

Germline-derived CDR1 and CDR2 are LNHDA and SQIVND (reference sequence). The CDR3 spans 16 residues. The V and J ends lost 5 bases and 3 bases, in that order; junction bases with no gene match: 8. Input material: glioma tissue, nonneoplastic brain tissue, or PBMCs (not recorded which). The receptor was derived from a human donor with low-grade glioma or glioblastoma, undergoing nonglioma brain surgery, or in good health (not recorded which). The chain joins TRBV19 to TRBJ2-3; 10 nucleotides line up with TRBD1. The CDR3 reads CASSSGTGVFTDTQYF. DNA for the CDR3: TGTGCCAGTAGTTCTGGGACAGGGGTCTTTACAGATACGCAGTATTTT.